Below are 28 T cell receptor beta chains sequenced from a single sample in a study of T cell clonotyping in hematopoietic cell transplantation. The assay was immunoSEQ multiplex PCR, and TCRdb's table has in-frame clones only and misses some. The table lists approximately 17,000 clones, approximately 60% of them singletons. Sequenced material: PBMCs, taken 30 days after allogeneic stem cell transplant. These receptors came from a male patient in his fifties who had an allogeneic stem cell transplant from an unrelated donor, so T cells may come from the graft donor. Some clones in this sample may be carry-over from other donors' samples.

The chain carries TRBV5-4 and TRBJ1-5, with 7 bases fitting TRBD1. Germline V gene lookup returns CDR1 SGHNT and CDR2 YYREEE (reference sequence). The CDR3 is 14 amino acids. The V segment lost 4 bases and the J segment 3 bases; nucleotides outside the gene matches: 4. DNA for the CDR3: TGTGCCAGCAGCCGACAGGGATCCAATCAGCCCCAGCATTTT. Translation: CASSRQGSNQPQHF.

In this sample, this clone turned up a few times. The DNA for the CDR3 is TGTGCCAGCAGTCTGGGGCACAGCACAGATACGCAGTATTTT. Amino acid sequence: CASSLGHSTDTQYF. The chain joins TRBV25-1 to TRBJ2-3, with D maybe TRBD1 (5 bases). Germline V gene lookup returns CDR1 MGHDK and CDR2 SYGVNS. Trimming left V 5 bases short and J 0 bases short, with 9 bases between. This CDR3 region has 14 residues.

The rearrangement links TRBV29-1 to TRBJ2-3; tentatively, D is TRBD2 (5 bases). This CDR3 region has 11 residues. Germline CDR1 and CDR2: SQVTM and ANQGSEA. The V and J ends lost 5 bases and 11 bases respectively, with 14 bases between them. The CDR3 loop reads CSVSDGIGQYF. DNA of the CDR3: TGCAGCGTTTCAGACGGGATAGGGCAGTATTTT.

This clone was detected a few times. The gene calls are TRBV30 and TRBJ2-1; 10 nucleotides align to TRBD1. The CDR3 loop spans 15 amino acids. The V segment lost 4 bases and the J segment 4 bases; nucleotides outside the gene matches: 7. Germline lookup yields CDR1 GTSNPN and CDR2 SVGIG (reference sequence). The CDR3 bases are TGTGCCTGGAACCGGGGGGACAGGGGTTACAATGAGCAGTTCTTC. The encoded protein is CAWNRGDRGYNEQFF.

V and J are TRBV6-6 and TRBJ1-1; unclear D gene. The CDR3 length is 13 residues. CDR1 MNHNY and CDR2 SVGAGI come from the germline V gene (reference sequence). V gave up 6 bases and J gave up 3 bases, with 11 bases separating them. The CDR3 sequence: CASSTNGDTEAFF. In nucleotides, the CDR3 is TGTGCCAGCAGCACGAATGGGGACACTGAAGCTTTCTTT.

The CDR3 nucleotides read TGCGCCAGCAGTCCTCCGTTCACAGATACGCAGTATTTT. It specifies CASSPPFTDTQYF. This chain connects TRBV4-3 to TRBJ2-3; D remains unclear. Between the trimmed V and J ends, which lost 6 bases and 2 bases, there was a span of 9 bases. The CDR3 contains 13 residues. Germline V gene lookup returns CDR1 LGHNA and CDR2 YSLEER.

The J gene is TRBJ2-7, the V gene TRBV29-1; 8 nucleotides line up with TRBD2. The germline CDR1 and CDR2 sequences are SQVTM and ANQGSEA. The CDR3 totals 13 residues. V shed 4 bases and J 4 bases; nucleotides not matched to a gene: 6. In nucleotides, the CDR3 is TGCAGCGTTGTTGCGGGGGGCAGGTACGAGCAGTACTTC. Protein product: CSVVAGGRYEQYF.

The CDR3 sequence: CASSEFDYGFEAFF. DNA for the CDR3: TGTGCCAGCAGTGAATTTGATTACGGTTTTGAAGCTTTCTTT. The chain combines TRBV25-1 with TRBJ1-1; the D is unclear. Trimming took off 1 base at V and 7 bases at J, with 13 bases between the two ends. This CDR3 comprises 14 residues. Per germline, CDR1 MGHDK and CDR2 SYGVNS.

This chain links TRBV30 with TRBJ2-3, with D uncertain. This CDR3 comprises 14 residues. V was trimmed by 3 bases and J by 5 bases, leaving 15 bases between them. The germline gives CDR1 GTSNPN, CDR2 SVGIG (reference sequence). The DNA for the CDR3 is TGTGCCTGGAGAACGGGCCTCCTGGGAGATACGCAGTATTTT. Protein: CAWRTGLLGDTQYF.

This clone was found a few times. This chain uses TRBV7-9 with TRBJ1-5; D perhaps matches TRBD1 (6 bases). V gave up 5 bases and J gave up 0 bases, with 11 bases separating them. CDR1 and CDR2 (germline): SEHNR, FQNEAQ (reference sequence). This CDR3 has 15 residues. The CDR3 nucleotides read TGTGCCAGCAGCCCCCAGGGGAATAGCAATCAGCCCCAGCATTTT. It translates to CASSPQGNSNQPQHF.

The CDR3 loop reads CASSDSAVNEQFF. The CDR3 bases are TGTGCCAGCAGCGATTCAGCCGTCAATGAGCAGTTCTTC. This chain links TRBV9 with TRBJ2-1; D call uncertain. The CDR3 spans 13 residues. CDR1 is SGDLS, CDR2 YYNGEE, per germline. Trimming left V 3 bases short and J 6 bases short, with 10 bases between.

This clone was picked up one time. V and J are TRBV5-1 and TRBJ2-1, with no clear D. Germline CDR1 SGHRS, CDR2 YFSETQ. The V and J ends lost 4 bases and 5 bases respectively, with 10 bases between them. The CDR3 runs to 13 residues. The CDR3 here is CASSEQIDNEQFF. The CDR3 nucleotides read TGCGCCAGCAGCGAACAGATTGACAATGAGCAGTTCTTC.

The J gene is TRBJ1-2, the V gene TRBV7-6; TRBD1 might be the D (5 bases). Germline assignment: CDR1 SGHVS and CDR2 FNYEAQ. The CDR3 covers 13 residues. V lost 3 bases, J lost 4 bases, and 9 bases lay in between. The CDR3 here is CASSFGGGYGYTF. For the CDR3, the DNA is TGTGCCAGCAGCTTCGGGGGGGGCTATGGCTACACCTTC.

Only a few counts were recorded for this clone. This chain uses TRBV18 with TRBJ1-3; no firm D call. Trimming removed 6 bases at V and 0 bases at J, with 6 bases between. The germline V gene encodes CDR1 KGHSH and CDR2 LQKENI. This CDR3 has 13 residues. The CDR3 DNA reads TGTGCCAGCTCCGGGGTCTCTGGAAACACCATATATTTT. Residues: CASSGVSGNTIYF.

As to this clone: One junction end disagrees with the germline gene, perhaps due to a read error. V and J are TRBV6-5 and TRBJ2-1; D not certain. The CDR3 length is 14 residues. Germline CDR1 is MNHEY and CDR2 is SVGAGI. The CDR3 sequence: CASSSWTSLGEQLF. In nucleotides, the CDR3 is TGTGCCAGCAGTTCTTGGACCTCGTTGGGTGAGCAGCTCTTC.

The chain recombines TRBV14 with TRBJ2-1; D ambiguous. The length of the CDR3 is 13 residues. V was pared by 0 bases and J by 8 bases, with 8 bases between. Germline V gives CDR1 SGHDN, CDR2 FVKESK. The CDR3 reads CASSQEGGDEQFF. The CDR3 nucleotides are TGTGCCAGCAGCCAAGAAGGTGGAGATGAGCAGTTCTTC.

The chain employs TRBV6-6 and TRBJ1-3; D not certain. This CDR3 is 14 amino acids long. Trimming cost V 5 bases and J 3 bases, with 11 bases left between them. Germline V lookup: CDR1 MNHNY, CDR2 SVGAGI (reference sequence). This CDR3 reads CASSLQVDGNTIYF. The DNA of the CDR3 is TGTGCCAGCAGTCTCCAGGTAGATGGAAACACCATATATTTT.

Here the CDR3 DNA reads TGCAGCGTTGCTAGGGGCTGGGAGCAGTACTTC. The encoded protein is CSVARGWEQYF. The V and J genes are TRBV29-1 and TRBJ2-7, with a tentative D call TRBD1 (5 bases). The CDR3 covers 11 residues. Germline V gene lookup returns CDR1 SQVTM and CDR2 ANQGSEA. V was cut by 4 bases and J by 7 bases, with 11 bases left in between.

This clone has a single count. The CDR3 DNA sequence: TGCAGCGTTATCTCCGACCAAAGCTCCTACGAGCAGTACTTC. The encoded protein is CSVISDQSSYEQYF. The V and J genes are TRBV29-1 and TRBJ2-7; D ambiguous. The CDR3 extends over 14 amino acids. CDR1 and CDR2 from the germline V gene are SQVTM and ANQGSEA. V lost 5 bases and J lost 0, with 14 bases in between.

The J gene is TRBJ1-6, the V gene TRBV11-2; D uncertain. The CDR3 has 12 amino acids. Germline values: CDR1 SGHAT, CDR2 FQNNGV. Trimming stripped 7 bases from V and 9 bases from J, with 10 bases between. The CDR3 nucleotides read TGTGCCAGCACTATTTCTGGTTCACCCCTCCACTTT. Translated, it gives CASTISGSPLHF.

This clone was recorded only once. This chain joins TRBV30 and TRBJ1-5; 7 positions agree with TRBD1. V was clipped by 3 bases and J by 2 bases; unmatched bases: 7. The CDR3 covers 15 residues. Per the germline V gene, CDR1 is GTSNPN and CDR2 is SVGIG (reference sequence). Here the CDR3 reads CAWSVRTGRNQPQHF. As DNA, the CDR3 is TGTGCCTGGAGCGTCCGGACAGGACGCAATCAGCCCCAGCATTTT.

V usage is TRBV25-1 and J usage is TRBJ1-2, with D hard to call. Germline-derived CDR1 and CDR2 are MGHDK and SYGVNS. Trimming pared 4 bases from V and 7 bases from J, leaving 7 bases between. The CDR3 covers 11 residues. CDR3 region: CASSGPGGYTF. The CDR3 DNA sequence: TGTGCCAGCAGTGGGCCCGGTGGCTACACCTTC.

V is TRBV11-2 and J is TRBJ1-6, with no clear D. CDR3 length: 16 amino acids. The V end lost 5 bases, the J end lost 6 bases, and 17 bases lay between the germline ends. Germline assignment: CDR1 SGHAT and CDR2 FQNNGV. As DNA, the CDR3 is TGTGCCAGCAGCCGAAAATTCAGCGATCTTAATTCACCCCTCCACTTT. Translation gives CASSRKFSDLNSPLHF.

The V call is TRBV7-2, the J call TRBJ1-5, with D maybe TRBD1 (5 bases). This CDR3 spans 16 amino acids. Germline loops: CDR1 SGHTA, CDR2 FQGNSA. Between the trimmed V and J ends, which lost 4 bases and 4 bases, there was a span of 17 bases. CDR3 sequence (DNA): TGTGCCAGCAGCTCCACCCTAGGGTGGGGGAATCAGCCCCAGCATTTT. This codes for CASSSTLGWGNQPQHF.

The rearrangement uses TRBV6-1 and TRBJ1-2; D may be TRBD1 (6 bases). The CDR3 covers 12 residues. The germline CDR1 and CDR2 sequences are MNHNS and SASEGT. V dropped 8 bases and J dropped 8 bases, with 15 bases sitting between them. The CDR3 DNA reads as TGTGCCAGCGCACAGGGCGTTTGGGGCTACACCTTC. This sequence encodes CASAQGVWGYTF.

This chain uses TRBV28 with TRBJ2-1; 8 bases map to TRBD2. The trim removed 2 bases at V and 0 bases at J, leaving 9 bases unmatched. This CDR3 has 18 amino acids. Germline-derived CDR1 and CDR2 are MDHEN and SYDVKM. CDR3 DNA sequence: TGTGCCAGCAGTTTAGAGCACTTAGCGGGGTACTCCTACAATGAGCAGTTCTTC. Protein sequence: CASSLEHLAGYSYNEQFF.

This clone was detected only a few times. This chain links TRBV9 with TRBJ2-7, with D tentatively TRBD2 (5 bases). The CDR3 contains 15 residues. Germline V gene sequence: CDR1 SGDLS, CDR2 YYNGEE. V shed 0 bases and J shed 2 bases, with 12 bases lying between them. CDR3: CASSVATSKPYEQYF. Written as DNA, the CDR3 is TGTGCCAGCAGCGTAGCTACTAGTAAACCCTACGAGCAGTACTTC.

Only a few counts were recorded for this clone. The rearrangement links TRBV20-1 to TRBJ2-7; D is unresolved. The CDR3 length is 10 residues. From germline, CDR1 is DFQATT and CDR2 SNEGSKA (reference sequence). V lost 4 bases, J lost 7 bases, and 8 bases lay in between. The CDR3 is CSATLIEQYF. In nucleotides, the CDR3 is TGCAGTGCTACCCTCATAGAGCAGTACTTC.